This is a list of T cell receptor beta chains from one sample in a study of T cells after posttransplantation cyclophosphamide. TCRdb's table, derived via immunoSEQ multiplex PCR, lists solely in-frame clones and lacks some. The table records approximately 12,000 clones, roughly 2% of them present only once. The starting material was PBMCs, obtained after allogeneic stem cell transplant with posttransplant cyclophosphamide. These receptors originate from a young adult male patient who received an allogeneic stem cell transplant from a related donor, was CMV-positive, and had no GVHD. The T cells may partly be graft donor cells. The CDR3 runs from the conserved cysteine through the conserved F or W.

>TRBJ2-7|TRBV4-1|15
CASSQDRGQGIEQYF
>TRBJ1-5|TRBV2|15
CASRLEDSPNQPQHF
>TRBJ1-3|TRBV2|14
CASSTTGYGNTIYF
>TRBJ2-2|TRBV5-1|14
CASREGLAEGELFF
>TRBJ2-3|TRBV5-1|12
CASRDFLDTQYF
>TRBJ2-1|TRBV29-1|15
CSVWTSGRAYNEQFF
>TRBJ2-1|TRBV5-4|15
CASSQGGDSYNEQFF
>TRBJ2-7|TRBV28|15
CASSLGTSGSYEQYF
>TRBJ2-7|TRBV5-5|20
CASSLRFPGTGGFGSYWQYF
>TRBJ2-3|TRBV11-2|15
CASSGLAGEIDTQYF
>TRBJ2-1|TRBV4-3|16
CASSQERTGRTNEQFF
>TRBJ2-7|TRBV27|16
CASPGLAGDRRYEQYF
>TRBJ2-2|TRBV7-3|14
CASSSGGVTGELFF
>TRBJ2-5|TRBV5-1|14
CASSRRGGLETQYF
>TRBJ2-1|TRBV7-3|14
CASSRGGTYNEQFF
>TRBJ1-4|TRBV23-1|17
CASNNRQRGATNEKLFF
>TRBJ2-2|TRBV27|15
CASSSRDRDTGELFF
>TRBJ2-1|TRBV30|11
CAWSWYTEQFF
>TRBJ2-5|TRBV7-9|19
CASSLSASGSPLRSETQYF
>TRBJ2-7|TRBV2|15
CASRQQGVVTYEQYF
>TRBJ2-4|TRBV6-4|20
CARAPPARAGQGLAKNIQYF
>TRBJ1-1|TRBV7-2|13
CASRSTGNTEAFF
>TRBJ2-1|TRBV28|16
CASSDRTGSSYNEQFF
>TRBJ1-4|TRBV18|12
CASSPLEEKLFF
>TRBJ2-7|TRBV12-5|15
CASGLVVGGAYEQYF
>TRBJ2-4|TRBV29-1|13
CSVVGGAKNIQYF
>TRBJ2-3|TRBV7-2|12
CASSLGQGPQYF
>TRBJ2-7|TRBV11-1|15
CASSLSAGDQYEQYF
>TRBJ1-5|TRBV28|14
CASSLETANLPQHF
>TRBJ1-1|TRBV5-1|14
CASSLQGGNTEAFF
>TRBJ1-1|TRBV20-1|11
CSAAENTEAFF
>TRBJ2-7|TRBV15|14
CATSTYGGSYEQYF
>TRBJ2-1|TRBV4-3|15
CASSRDGTRFNEQFF
>TRBJ2-3|TRBV6-4|16
CASSDLAGGDTDTQYF
>TRBJ1-2|TRBV28|14
CASSEPTGDYGYTF
>TRBJ2-7|TRBV28|16
CASSSGLLGNSYEQYF
>TRBJ2-5|TRBV6-5|13
CASSYLGGETQYF
>TRBJ2-7|TRBV7-2|15
CASSPDSRRANEQYF
>TRBJ2-7|TRBV9|13
CASSTRGSGEQYF
>TRBJ1-2|TRBV7-9|16
CASSYSGTGVYYGYTF
>TRBJ1-5|TRBV28|14
CASSKTGLREPQHF
>TRBJ2-1|TRBV11-2|14
CASSQRGNYNEQFF
>TRBJ2-7|TRBV18|14
CASSLQITSYEQYF
>TRBJ1-2|TRBV2|13
CASLRGRQYGYTF
>TRBJ2-2|TRBV7-9|12
CASSRGSGELFF
>TRBJ2-5|TRBV19|14
CASSQGDTQETQYF
>TRBJ2-1|TRBV19|13
CASIGARGDEQFF
>TRBJ2-5|TRBV5-6|19
CASSLAEVAPGTRVKTQYF
>TRBJ2-1|TRBV7-2|16
CASRIGGTSRDNEQFF
>TRBJ2-1|TRBV6-5|15
CASSRSGGAVNEQFF
>TRBJ1-2|TRBV13|16
CASSLSPGQGNYGYTF